What follows is one T cell receptor (beta chain) and its context. This specimen comes from a study of blood T cell repertoires in COVID-19. Study summary: Specimens from acute and convalescent COVID-19 originated in the United States, Italy and Spain.

The assay was immunoSEQ multiplex PCR, and TCRdb's table has in-frame clones only and misses some. Here the sample spans roughly 170,000 clones, around 67% being singletons. Germline CDR1 reads SNHLY; CDR2 reads FYNNEI. V was trimmed by 7 bases and J by 3 bases, leaving 18 bases between them. The CDR3 extends over 15 amino acids. The TCR comes from a woman older than 75 with acute or convalescent COVID-19. The V call is TRBV2, the J call TRBJ1-1; no clear D gene. The source material was peripheral blood. CDR3 region: CASTPAEGSYTEAFF. The CDR3 DNA is TGTGCCAGCACCCCGGCGGAGGGCTCTTACACTGAAGCTTTCTTT.